This T cell receptor beta chain was retrieved from a study of T cells in Graves' hyperthyroidism and ophthalmopathy. The CDR3 loop spans 14 amino acids. Per the germline V gene, CDR1 is SGDLS and CDR2 is YYNGEE. V trimming: 4 bases; J trimming: 7 bases; junction bases outside the gene matches: 7. No progression to ophthalmopathy during 18 months of follow-up defined stable disease. Uncontrolled infection, other autoimmune disease, pregnancy or lactation disqualified patients from enrolment. PBMCs were derived from 9.5 to 10 ml fresh peripheral blood. This clonotype was observed a few times. The source material, RNA transcripts, was used to amplify TCR beta CDR3 regions. HTBI primers were used for first-round RT-PCR of the TCR CDR3. TCRdb called the multiplex PCR reads again in MiXCR, with one record for every CDR3 protein. The table records some 460,000 distinct CDR3 sequences, 15% to 18% of them present only once.

This clonotype was obtained from a young woman with Graves' hyperthyroidism. This sequence joins TRBV9 and TRBJ1-3; TRBD1 matches 8 bases. Sequences were obtained from blood. In nucleotides, the CDR3 is TGTGCCAGCAGCCCCCCGGGACAGGCGAACACCATATATTTT. This encodes CASSPPGQANTIYF.